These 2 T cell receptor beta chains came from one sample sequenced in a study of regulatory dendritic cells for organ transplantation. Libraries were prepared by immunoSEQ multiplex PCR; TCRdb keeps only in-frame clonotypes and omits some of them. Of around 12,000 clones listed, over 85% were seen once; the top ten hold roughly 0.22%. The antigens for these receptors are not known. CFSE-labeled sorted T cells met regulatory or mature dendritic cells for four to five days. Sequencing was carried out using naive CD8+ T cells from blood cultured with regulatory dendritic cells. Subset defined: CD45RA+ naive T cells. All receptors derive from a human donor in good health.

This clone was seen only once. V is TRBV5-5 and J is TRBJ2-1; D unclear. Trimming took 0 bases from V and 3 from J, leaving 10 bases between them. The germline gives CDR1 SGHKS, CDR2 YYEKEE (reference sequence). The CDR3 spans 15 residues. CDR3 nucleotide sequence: TGTGCCAGCAGCTTGGTCGCGTCAAACTACAATGAGCAGTTCTTC. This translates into CASSLVASNYNEQFF.

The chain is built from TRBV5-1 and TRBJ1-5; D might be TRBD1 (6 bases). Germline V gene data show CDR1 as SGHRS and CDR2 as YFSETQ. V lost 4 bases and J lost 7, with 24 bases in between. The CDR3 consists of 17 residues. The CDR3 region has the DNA TGCGCCAGCAGCCCACTACGGACAGCCCTTGGCACCCAGCCCCAGCATTTT. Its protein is CASSPLRTALGTQPQHF.